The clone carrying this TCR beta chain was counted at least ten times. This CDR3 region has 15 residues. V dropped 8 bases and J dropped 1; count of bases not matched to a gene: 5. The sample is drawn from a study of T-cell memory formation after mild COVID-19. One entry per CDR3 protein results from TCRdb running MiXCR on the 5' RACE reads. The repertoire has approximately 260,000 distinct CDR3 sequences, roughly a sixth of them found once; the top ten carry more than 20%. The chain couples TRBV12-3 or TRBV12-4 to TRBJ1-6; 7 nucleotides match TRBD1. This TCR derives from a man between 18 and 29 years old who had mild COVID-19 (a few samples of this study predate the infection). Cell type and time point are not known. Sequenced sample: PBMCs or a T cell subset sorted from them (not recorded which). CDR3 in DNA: TGTGCCAGCGAGAAGACAGGGTCCTATAATTCACCCCTCCACTTT. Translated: CASEKTGSYNSPLHF.